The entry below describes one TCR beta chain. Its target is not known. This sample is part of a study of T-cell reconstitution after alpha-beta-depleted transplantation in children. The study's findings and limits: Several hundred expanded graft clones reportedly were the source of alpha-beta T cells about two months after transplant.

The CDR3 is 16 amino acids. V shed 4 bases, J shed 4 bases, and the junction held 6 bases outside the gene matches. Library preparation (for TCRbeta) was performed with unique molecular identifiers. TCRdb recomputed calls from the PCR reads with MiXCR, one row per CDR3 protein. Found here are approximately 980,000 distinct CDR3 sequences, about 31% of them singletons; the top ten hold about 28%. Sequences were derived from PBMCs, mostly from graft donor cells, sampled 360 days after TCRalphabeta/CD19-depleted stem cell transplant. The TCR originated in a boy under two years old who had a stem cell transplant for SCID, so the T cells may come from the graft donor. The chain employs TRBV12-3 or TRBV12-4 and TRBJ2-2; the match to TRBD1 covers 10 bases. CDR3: CASSSDRGHATGELFF. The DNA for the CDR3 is TGTGCCAGCAGTTCTGACAGGGGGCATGCCACCGGGGAGCTGTTTTTT.